This T cell receptor (beta chain) was identified during a study of cytomegalovirus exposure and HLA in healthy donors. General observations from the study: Productive rates of about 87% or about 30% were seen for most TCR beta V segments in an earlier analysis. Roughly even sequencing depth across donors was the assumption behind the presence/absence analyses. Later, an analysis showed that TCR beta chains associated with HLA were more clonally expanded than others that were equally common.

The germline V gene encodes CDR1 LNHDA and CDR2 SQIVND (reference sequence). V was clipped by 6 bases and J by 5 bases; unmatched bases: 7. The CDR3 covers 14 residues. PCR used 60 Vbeta primers and 13 Jbeta primers. Measured with immunoSEQ multiplex PCR; TCRdb has only the in-frame clones, and not every one. The listing records 100,000 to 150,000 clones. With regard to this clone: Its specificity is unknown.

Each of the donors was a healthy bone marrow donor. The genes are TRBV19 and TRBJ2-7, with 10 bases matching TRBD1. The sample was PBMCs. The receptor comes from a man aged 18 to 35 in good health and CMV-seronegative. The CDR3 loop reads CASSPRDRGNEQYF. For the CDR3, the DNA is TGTGCCAGTAGCCCAAGGGACAGGGGTAACGAGCAGTACTTC. Full variable domain (missing parts from reference TRBV19 and TRBJ2-7): DGGITQSPKYLFRKEGQNVTLSCEQNLNHDAMYWYRQDPGQGLRLIYYSQIVNDFQKGDIAEGYSVSREKKESFPLTVTSAQKNPTAFYLCASSPRDRGNEQYFGPGTRLTVT.